These 18 T cell receptor beta chains were all obtained from the same sample, sequenced in a study of neurological immune-mediated disorders. One entry per CDR3 protein results from TCRdb running MiXCR on the 5' RACE reads. The table shows tens of thousands of distinct CDR3 sequences, with approximately 5.8% occurring only once. What was sequenced was CD4+ T cells from blood. The receptors were gathered from a woman under 30 with multiple sclerosis.

This clonotype was picked up many times. This rearrangement joins TRBV30 to TRBJ2-7, with D perhaps TRBD1 (6 bases). The CDR3 sequence is 16 residues long. The V end was cut by 1 base, the J end by 4 bases, with 20 bases between. CDR1 is GTSNPN and CDR2 is SVGIG in the germline V gene (reference sequence). For the CDR3, the DNA is TGTGCCTGGAGTGGTTTGGGGGCATTGTCCCCGTACGAGCAGTACTTC. This codes for CAWSGLGALSPYEQYF. Full variable domain (missing parts from reference TRBV30 and TRBJ2-7): SQTIHQWPATLVQPVGSPLSLECTVEGTSNPNLYWYRQAAGRGLQLLFYSVGIGQISSEVPQNLSASRPQDRQFILSSKKLLLSDSGFYLCAWSGLGALSPYEQYFGPGTRLTVT.

In this sample, this clonotype turned up many times. The chain recombines TRBV7-2 with TRBJ2-5; D gene unclear. Germline V gene data show CDR1 as SGHTA and CDR2 as FQGNSA. The V gene lost 1 base and the J gene lost 2 bases, with 14 bases spanning the gap. CDR3 length: 16 residues. The CDR3 loop is CASSLGTLAVQETQYF. CDR3 nucleotides: TGTGCCAGCAGCTTAGGGACGTTGGCGGTTCAAGAGACCCAGTACTTC.

This clonotype has at least ten counts. J is TRBJ1-6 and V is TRBV20-1; possible D gene TRBD1, 6 bases. Looked up from germline, CDR1 is DFQATT and CDR2 is SNEGSKA (reference sequence). CDR3 length: 17 residues. V lost 1 base and J 1 base, leaving 14 bases between the germline ends. As DNA, the CDR3 is TGCAGTGCTAGAGGAACAGGGTCCCGGTCCTATAATTCACCCCTCCACTTT. Amino acids: CSARGTGSRSYNSPLHF.

The chain carries TRBV29-1 and TRBJ1-2; D is undetermined. Germline CDR1 SQVTM, CDR2 ANQGSEA. This CDR3 contains 12 residues. With 2 bases removed from V and 7 bases from J, the gap between germline ends came to 11 bases. CDR3 residues: CSVETRAGGYTF. The CDR3 DNA reads as TGCAGCGTTGAAACTCGGGCGGGTGGCTACACCTTC. The full variable domain, in which reference TRBV29-1 and TRBJ1-2 provide the parts outside the CDR3, is SAVISQKPSRDICQRGTSLTIQCQVDSQVTMMFWYRQQPGQSLTLIATANQGSEATYESGFVIDKFPISRPNLTFSTLTVSNMSPEDSSIYLCSVETRAGGYTFGSGTRLTVV.

Many counts were recorded for this clonotype. This chain connects TRBV7-2 to TRBJ1-1; unclear D gene. Trimming left V 1 base short and J 1 base short, with 7 bases between. This CDR3 is built from 14 residues. The germline CDR1 and CDR2 sequences are SGHTA and FQGNSA. CDR3 in DNA: TGTGCCAGCAGCTTAGGAGAATGGAACACTGAAGCTTTCTTT. Translating gives CASSLGEWNTEAFF.

In this sample, this clonotype turned up many times. V usage is TRBV14 and J usage is TRBJ2-3; weak D call: TRBD2 (5 bases). CDR1 and CDR2 (germline): SGHDN, FVKESK. The CDR3 consists of 13 residues. V lost 2 bases to trimming and J lost 6 bases, with 9 bases between them. The CDR3 region is CASSQTSTDTQYF. The CDR3 nucleotides read TGTGCCAGCAGCCAAACTAGTACCGATACGCAGTATTTT. The complete variable domain, with remaining parts taken from reference TRBV14 and TRBJ2-3, reads EAGVTQFPSHSVIEKGQTVTLRCDPISGHDNLYWYRRVMGKEIKFLLHFVKESKQDESGMPNNRFLAERTGGTYSTLKVQPAELEDSGVYFCASSQTSTDTQYFGPGTRLTVL.

This clonotype was recorded at least ten times. The rearrangement joins TRBV14 to TRBJ2-3; no clear D gene. Germline V gene sequence: CDR1 SGHDN, CDR2 FVKESK. Trimming removed 0 bases at V and 9 bases at J, with 7 bases between. The CDR3 contains 12 residues. CDR3 sequence (DNA): TGTGCCAGCAGCCAAGAGGCCAGAACGCAGTATTTT. It encodes CASSQEARTQYF.

This clonotype has a count of ten or more. J is TRBJ2-1 and V is TRBV5-6; TRBD1 matches 8 bases. Germline assignment: CDR1 SGHDT and CDR2 YYEEEE. The CDR3 runs 18 residues. The V gene end was trimmed by 2 bases and the J gene end by 0 bases; junction bases not matched to a gene: 10. CDR3 bases: TGTGCCAGCAGCTTTAACAGGGGGGTCCCAAGCTCCTACAATGAGCAGTTCTTC. Translated: CASSFNRGVPSSYNEQFF.

In this sample, this clonotype turned up many times. V gene TRBV6-5 combines with J gene TRBJ2-3, with D tentatively TRBD2 (5 bases). The CDR3 covers 14 residues. Per germline, CDR1 MNHEY and CDR2 SVGAGI. The V and J ends lost 6 bases and 6 bases respectively, with 16 bases between them. This CDR3 reads CASSPRPSGDTQYF. DNA for the CDR3: TGTGCCAGCAGCCCGCGCCCGTCGGGGGATACGCAGTATTTT.

This clonotype was seen repeatedly, ten times or more. The rearrangement links TRBV7-9 to TRBJ2-1, with 8 positions matching TRBD2. Germline CDR1 is SEHNR and CDR2 is FQNEAQ (reference sequence). V lost 2 bases to trimming and J lost 2 bases; unmatched junction nucleotides: 2. This CDR3 comprises 15 residues. The CDR3 DNA follows: TGTGCCAGCAGCTTACCGGGAGGGCCCTACAATGAGCAGTTCTTC. It translates to CASSLPGGPYNEQFF.

This clonotype was detected many times. The chain carries TRBV12-3 or TRBV12-4 and TRBJ1-5; 8 positions agree with TRBD1. The ends lost 5 bases at V and 2 bases at J; junction bases unmatched: 2. The CDR3 is made up of 14 amino acids. CDR3 sequence (DNA): TGTGCCAGCAGTCTGGACAGGGGCAATCAGCCCCAGCATTTT. Translation gives CASSLDRGNQPQHF.

This clonotype was counted many times. The rearrangement uses TRBV5-1 and TRBJ2-3; 11 bases are a match to TRBD2. Germline V gene sequence: CDR1 SGHRS, CDR2 YFSETQ. The CDR3 extends over 16 amino acids. V was clipped by 5 bases and J by 4 bases; unmatched bases: 9. CDR3 nucleotide sequence: TGCGCCAGCAGGCTTAGCGGGGGGGCTGGAGCAGATACGCAGTATTTT. It yields the protein CASRLSGGAGADTQYF.

This clonotype was counted ten times or more. V is TRBV9 and J is TRBJ2-1; the D is unclear. The V end was cut by 0 bases, the J end by 13 bases, with 20 bases between. Germline V CDR1 and CDR2: SGDLS, YYNGEE. The CDR3 consists of 15 residues. The DNA for the CDR3 is TGTGCCAGCAGCGTAGATGCCTATTTTGCAATTGGACAGTTCTTC. Translated, it gives CASSVDAYFAIGQFF.

This clonotype was seen at least ten times. The rearrangement uses TRBV20-1 and TRBJ1-6; D is perhaps TRBD1 (5 bases). CDR1 and CDR2 (germline): DFQATT, SNEGSKA (reference sequence). The CDR3 runs 16 residues. V was clipped by 3 bases and J by 14 bases, with 26 bases between them. The CDR3 sequence: CSARNGASGPIRALHF. CDR3 coding DNA: TGCAGTGCTAGGAACGGGGCGTCAGGGCCCATTCGAGCCCTCCACTTT.

This clonotype came up many times. This chain joins TRBV19 and TRBJ1-5; 7 bases align to TRBD1. CDR1 and CDR2 (germline): LNHDA, SQIVND (reference sequence). V was pared by 4 bases and J by 0 bases, with 6 bases of the junction left unmatched. This CDR3 has 16 amino acids. CDR3 protein: CASSKTGLYSNQPQHF. The CDR3 region has the DNA TGTGCCAGTAGTAAGACAGGGCTGTATAGCAATCAGCCCCAGCATTTT.

At least ten counts were recorded for this clonotype. The V call is TRBV28, the J call TRBJ1-2; no clear D gene. V was cut by 5 bases and J by 4 bases, with 8 bases left in between. This CDR3 has 12 amino acids. Germline CDR1 reads MDHEN; CDR2 reads SYDVKM. The DNA for the CDR3 is TGTGCCAGCAGTACAAGAACCTATGGCTACACCTTC. This sequence encodes CASSTRTYGYTF.

This clonotype was counted ten times or more. The rearrangement joins TRBV28 to TRBJ2-2; weak D call: TRBD1 (6 bases). V was trimmed by 8 bases and J by 3 bases, leaving 13 bases between them. The CDR3 loop spans 14 amino acids. Germline CDR1 and CDR2: MDHEN and SYDVKM. The CDR3 sequence is CASSGTKDTGELFF. The CDR3 bases are TGTGCCAGCTCCGGGACAAAGGACACCGGGGAGCTGTTTTTT.

This clonotype was seen ten or more times. V gene TRBV29-1 combines with J gene TRBJ2-5; the D is unclear. Per the germline V gene, CDR1 is SQVTM and CDR2 is ANQGSEA. The V end was cut by 2 bases, the J end by 2 bases, with 6 bases between. CDR3 size: 12 residues. The chain's CDR3 is CSVEYLQETQYF. The DNA for the CDR3 is TGCAGCGTTGAATATCTTCAAGAGACCCAGTACTTC. The full variable domain, with the rest looked up from reference TRBV29-1 and TRBJ2-5, is SAVISQKPSRDICQRGTSLTIQCQVDSQVTMMFWYRQQPGQSLTLIATANQGSEATYESGFVIDKFPISRPNLTFSTLTVSNMSPEDSSIYLCSVEYLQETQYFGPGTRLLVL.